This TCR beta chain comes out of a study of blood T cell repertoires in COVID-19. Across the study: The United States, Italy and Spain supplied acute and convalescent COVID-19 samples. The analysed material was cDNA or gDNA that came from T cells, B-cell-depleted T cells, or PBMCs.

Germline V gene data show CDR1 as MNHEY and CDR2 as SVGAGI. Unmatched junction bases numbered 7, after V lost 6 bases and J lost 5 bases. This CDR3 is 14 amino acids long. Seattle enrolled patients during active infection and tracked them longitudinally. In the original processing: From reference gene primer amplification, estimates of nucleated cell counts were derived. Sequencing used immunoSEQ multiplex PCR; TCRdb keeps in-frame clones, though not all of them. That table gives V, J and clone size, and the DNA gave D and trimming. The data show fewer than 150,000 clones, roughly 90% seen once. The clonotype originates from a woman between 55 and 75 years old with COVID-19, enrolled during active disease. J is TRBJ1-1 and V is TRBV6-5, with 9 positions matching TRBD1. Sequences were obtained from peripheral blood. CDR3 sequence: CASREGQGRTEAFF. CDR3 coding DNA: TGTGCCAGCAGGGAGGGACAGGGACGGACTGAAGCTTTCTTT.